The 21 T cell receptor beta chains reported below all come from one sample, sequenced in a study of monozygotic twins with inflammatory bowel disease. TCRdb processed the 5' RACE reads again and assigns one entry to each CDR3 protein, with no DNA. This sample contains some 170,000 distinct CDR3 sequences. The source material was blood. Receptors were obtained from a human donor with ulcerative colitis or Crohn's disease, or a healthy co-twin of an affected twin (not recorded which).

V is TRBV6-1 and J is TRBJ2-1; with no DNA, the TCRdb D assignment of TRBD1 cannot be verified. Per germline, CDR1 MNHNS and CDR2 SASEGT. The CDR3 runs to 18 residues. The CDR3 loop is CASSDGLAGAFPYNEQFF.

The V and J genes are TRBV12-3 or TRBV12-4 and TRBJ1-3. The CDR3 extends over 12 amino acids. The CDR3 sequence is CASSSSRNTIYF.

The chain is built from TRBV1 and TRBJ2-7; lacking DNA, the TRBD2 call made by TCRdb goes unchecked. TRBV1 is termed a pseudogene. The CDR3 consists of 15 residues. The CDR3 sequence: CTSSQEPAGGYEQYF.

This CDR3 reads CASSPINPDTRAEAFF. V is TRBV18 and J is TRBJ1-1. This CDR3 comprises 16 residues. Germline values: CDR1 KGHSH, CDR2 LQKENI.

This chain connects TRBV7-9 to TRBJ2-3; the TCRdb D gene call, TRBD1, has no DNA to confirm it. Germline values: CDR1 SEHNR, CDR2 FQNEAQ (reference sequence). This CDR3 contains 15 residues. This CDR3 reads CASSPGTGGADTQYF. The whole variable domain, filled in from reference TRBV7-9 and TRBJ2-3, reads DTGVSQNPRHKITKRGQNVTFRCDPISEHNRLYWYRQTLGQGPEFLTYFQNEAQLEKSRLLSDRFSAERPKGSFSTLEIQRTEQGDSAMYLCASSPGTGGADTQYFGPGTRLTVL.

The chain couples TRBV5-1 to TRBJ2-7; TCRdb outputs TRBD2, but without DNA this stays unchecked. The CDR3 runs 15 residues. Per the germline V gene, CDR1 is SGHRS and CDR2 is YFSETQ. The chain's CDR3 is CASSLAGRAGYEQYF. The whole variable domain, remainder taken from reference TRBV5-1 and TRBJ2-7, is KAGVTQTPRYLIKTRGQQVTLSCSPISGHRSVSWYQQTPGQGLQFLFEYFSETQRNKGNFPGRFSGRQFSNSRSEMNVSTLELGDSALYLCASSLAGRAGYEQYFGPGTRLTVT.

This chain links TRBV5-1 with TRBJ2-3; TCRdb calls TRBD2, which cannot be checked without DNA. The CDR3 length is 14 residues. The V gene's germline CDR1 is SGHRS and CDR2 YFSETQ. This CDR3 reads CASSLNSGTDTQYF.

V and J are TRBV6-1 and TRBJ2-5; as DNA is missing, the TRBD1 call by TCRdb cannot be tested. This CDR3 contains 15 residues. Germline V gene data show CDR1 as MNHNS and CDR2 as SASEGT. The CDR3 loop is CATSGAWGSEQTQYF.

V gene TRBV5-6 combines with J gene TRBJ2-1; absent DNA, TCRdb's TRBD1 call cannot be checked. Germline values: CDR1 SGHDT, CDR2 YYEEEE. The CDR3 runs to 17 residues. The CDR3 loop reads CASSLGPTGHSYNEQFF. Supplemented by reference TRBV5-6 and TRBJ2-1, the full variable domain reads DAGVTQSPTHLIKTRGQQVTLRCSPKSGHDTVSWYQQALGQGPQFIFQYYEEEERQRGNFPDRFSGHQFPNYSSELNVNALLLGDSALYLCASSLGPTGHSYNEQFFGPGTRLTVL.

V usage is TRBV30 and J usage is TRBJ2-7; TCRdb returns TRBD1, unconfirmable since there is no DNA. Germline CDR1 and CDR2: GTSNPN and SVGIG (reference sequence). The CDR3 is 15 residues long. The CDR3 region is CAWSVQGGAFYEQYF.

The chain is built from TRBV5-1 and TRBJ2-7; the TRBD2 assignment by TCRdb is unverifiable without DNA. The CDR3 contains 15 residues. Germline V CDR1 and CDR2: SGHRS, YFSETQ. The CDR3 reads CASSLASSGVYEQYF.

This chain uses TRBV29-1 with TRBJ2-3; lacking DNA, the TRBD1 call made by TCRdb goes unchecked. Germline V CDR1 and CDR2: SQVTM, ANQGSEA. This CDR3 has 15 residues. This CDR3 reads CSVEMLAPRTDTQYF.

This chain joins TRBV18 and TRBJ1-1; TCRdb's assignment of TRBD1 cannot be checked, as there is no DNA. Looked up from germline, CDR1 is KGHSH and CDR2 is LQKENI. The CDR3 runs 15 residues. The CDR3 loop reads CASSALGQTNTEAFF. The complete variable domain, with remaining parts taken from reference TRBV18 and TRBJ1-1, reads NAGVMQNPRHLVRRRGQEARLRCSPMKGHSHVYWYRQLPEEGLKFMVYLQKENIIDESGMPKERFSAEFPKEGPSILRIQQVVRGDSAAYFCASSALGQTNTEAFFGQGTRLTVV.

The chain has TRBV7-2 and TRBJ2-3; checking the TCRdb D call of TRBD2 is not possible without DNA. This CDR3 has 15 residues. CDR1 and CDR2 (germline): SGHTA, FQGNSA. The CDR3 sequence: CASTPSGSSTDTQYF.

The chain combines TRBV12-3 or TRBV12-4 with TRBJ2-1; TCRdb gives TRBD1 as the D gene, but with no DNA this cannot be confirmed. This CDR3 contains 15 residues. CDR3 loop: CASSPPPGMRDEQFF.

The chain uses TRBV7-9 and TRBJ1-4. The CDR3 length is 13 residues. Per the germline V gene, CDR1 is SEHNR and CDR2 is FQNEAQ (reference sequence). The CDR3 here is CASSVGLLEKLFF.

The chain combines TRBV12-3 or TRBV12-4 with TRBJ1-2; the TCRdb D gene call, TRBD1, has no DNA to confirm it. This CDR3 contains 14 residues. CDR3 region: CASSLTGTADGYTF.

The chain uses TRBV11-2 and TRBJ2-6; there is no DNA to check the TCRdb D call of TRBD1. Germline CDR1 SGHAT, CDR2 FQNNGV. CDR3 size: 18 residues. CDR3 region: CASSLLQGYPTGANVLTF.

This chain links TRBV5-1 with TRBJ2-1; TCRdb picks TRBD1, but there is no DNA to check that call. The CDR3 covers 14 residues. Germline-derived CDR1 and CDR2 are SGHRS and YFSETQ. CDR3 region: CASSSPAGYNEQFF.

The CDR3 here is CASSLGLAGNTGELFF. The V gene is TRBV5-4, the J gene TRBJ2-2. Germline CDR1 and CDR2: SGHNT and YYREEE (reference sequence). This CDR3 is built from 16 residues.

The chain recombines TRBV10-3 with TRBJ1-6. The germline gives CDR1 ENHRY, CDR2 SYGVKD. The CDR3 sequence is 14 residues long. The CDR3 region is CAISEGFRGSPLHF.